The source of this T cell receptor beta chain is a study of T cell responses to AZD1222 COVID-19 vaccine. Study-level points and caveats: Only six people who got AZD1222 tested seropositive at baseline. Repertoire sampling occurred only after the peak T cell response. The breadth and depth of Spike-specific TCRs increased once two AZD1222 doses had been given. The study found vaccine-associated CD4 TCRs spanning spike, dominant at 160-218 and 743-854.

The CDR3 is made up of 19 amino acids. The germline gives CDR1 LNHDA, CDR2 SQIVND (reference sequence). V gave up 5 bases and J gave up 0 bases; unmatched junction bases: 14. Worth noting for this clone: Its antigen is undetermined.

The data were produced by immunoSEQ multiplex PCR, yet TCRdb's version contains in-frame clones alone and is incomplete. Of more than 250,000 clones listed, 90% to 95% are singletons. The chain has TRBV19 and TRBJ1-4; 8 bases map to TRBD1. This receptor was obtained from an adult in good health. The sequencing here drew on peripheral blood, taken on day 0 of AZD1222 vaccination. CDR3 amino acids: CASSADVNRGIATNEKLFF. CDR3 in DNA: TGTGCCAGTAGTGCTGATGTGAACAGGGGGATTGCAACTAATGAAAAACTGTTTTTT.